This T cell receptor (beta chain) comes out of a study of blood T cells in healthy people across ages. Study-level findings and limits: Older age coincided with a roughly linear decline in TCR beta diversity per million T cells.

With respect to this clonotype: Antigen specificity is unknown.

The CDR3 length is 16 residues. The germline V gene has CDR1 LGHNA and CDR2 YSLEER. With 0 bases clipped from V and 7 bases from J, the junction kept 4 bases outside the gene matches. Primers used in a second PCR of about 6 to 11 cycles were a sample-barcoded 5' primer and a J-beta primer mix. The yield of each sample was at least 2.5 million CDR3-containing paired-end reads. Each CDR3 protein is one row after TCRdb ran MiXCR on the 5' RACE reads. The repertoire holds approximately 760,000 distinct CDR3 sequences, with about 25% as singletons. The same data also contributed to another study, on T cells of mothers and their children. From that report: No clone of persistent microchimeric T cells was detected.

Sequenced sample: blood. The receptor's source is a boy between 10 and 17 years old in good health. The chain carries TRBV4-3 and TRBJ2-1; TRBD1 matches 12 bases. The CDR3 coding sequence is TGCGCCAGCAGCCAAGATTCGGGACAGGGGGCGAATGAGCAGTTCTTC. Translating gives CASSQDSGQGANEQFF.